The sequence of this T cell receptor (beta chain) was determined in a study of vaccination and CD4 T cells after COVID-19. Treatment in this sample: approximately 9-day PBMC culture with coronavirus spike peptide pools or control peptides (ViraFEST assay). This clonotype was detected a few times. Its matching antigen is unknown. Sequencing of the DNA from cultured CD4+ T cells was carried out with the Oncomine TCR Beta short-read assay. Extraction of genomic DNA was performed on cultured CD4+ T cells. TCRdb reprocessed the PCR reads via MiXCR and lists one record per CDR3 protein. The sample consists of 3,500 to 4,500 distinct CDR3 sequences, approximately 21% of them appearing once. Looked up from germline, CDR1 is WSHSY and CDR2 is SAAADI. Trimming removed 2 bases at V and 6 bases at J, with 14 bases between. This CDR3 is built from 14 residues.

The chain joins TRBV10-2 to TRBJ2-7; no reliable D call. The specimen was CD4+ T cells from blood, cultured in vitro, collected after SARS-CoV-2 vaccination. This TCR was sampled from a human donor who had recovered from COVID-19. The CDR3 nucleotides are TGCGCCAGCAGTGAGGGGGTAATCTCGGGCGAGCAGTACTTC. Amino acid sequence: CASSEGVISGEQYF.